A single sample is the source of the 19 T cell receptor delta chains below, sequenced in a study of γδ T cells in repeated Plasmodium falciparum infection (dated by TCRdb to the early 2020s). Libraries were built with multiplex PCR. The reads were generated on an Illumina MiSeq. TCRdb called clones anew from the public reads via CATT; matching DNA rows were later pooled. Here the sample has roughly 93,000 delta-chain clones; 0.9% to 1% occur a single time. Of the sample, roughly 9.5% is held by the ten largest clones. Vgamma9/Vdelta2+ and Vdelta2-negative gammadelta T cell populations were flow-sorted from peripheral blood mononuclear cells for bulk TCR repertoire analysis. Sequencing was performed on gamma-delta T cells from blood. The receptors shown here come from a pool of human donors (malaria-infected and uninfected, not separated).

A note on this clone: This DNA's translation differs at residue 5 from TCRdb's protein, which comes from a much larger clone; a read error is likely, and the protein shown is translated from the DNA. The CDR3 loop reads CALGTRSPVWGRELGDLKLIF. Written as DNA, the CDR3 is TGTGCTCTTGGGACGCGTTCCCCTGTTTGGGGCAGGGAACTGGGGGATCTTAAACTCATCTTT. The chain joins TRDV1 to TRDJ1; 10 bases align to TRDD3. The J gene was missing in TCRdb and was found by matching the end of the DNA to germline. The length of the CDR3 is 21 residues. Losses at the gene ends were 5 bases for V and 7 bases for J; bases not matched to a gene: 28. Per germline, CDR1 TSWWSYY and CDR2 QGS.

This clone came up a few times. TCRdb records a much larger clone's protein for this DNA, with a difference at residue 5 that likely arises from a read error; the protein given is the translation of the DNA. CDR3 protein: CACDIAFPDVLGDRCSWDTRQMFF. DNA of the CDR3: TGTGCCTGTGACATCGCGTTTCCCGACGTACTGGGGGACCGTTGCTCCTGGGACACCCGACAGATGTTTTTC. The gene calls are TRDV2 and TRDJ3; TRDD3 aligns across 9 bases. Germline CDR1 and CDR2: GEAIGNYY and EKD. This CDR3 has 24 residues. The ends lost 2 bases at V and 0 bases at J; junction bases unmatched: 22.

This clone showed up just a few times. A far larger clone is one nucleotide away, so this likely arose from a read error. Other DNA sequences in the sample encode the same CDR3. The CDR3 nucleotides read TGTGCCTGTGACACCGTGAAGCTCGGCCTTCCTACGGGAACTGGGGGTTCTCTCACCGATAAACTCATCTTT. Translated, it gives CACDTVKLGLPTGTGGSLTDKLIF. The rearrangement joins TRDV2 to TRDJ1; maybe TRDD2 (9 bases). The J gene, missing from TCRdb, was assigned here through DNA to germline matching. V lost 0 bases and J 1 base, leaving 38 bases between the germline ends. The germline CDR1 and CDR2 sequences are GEAIGNYY and EKD. This CDR3 has 24 residues.

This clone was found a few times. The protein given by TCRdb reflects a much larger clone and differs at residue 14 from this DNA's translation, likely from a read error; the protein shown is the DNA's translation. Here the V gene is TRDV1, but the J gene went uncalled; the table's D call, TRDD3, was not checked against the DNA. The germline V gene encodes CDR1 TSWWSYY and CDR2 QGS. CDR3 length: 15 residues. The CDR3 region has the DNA TGTGCTCTTGGGACTAACGGGATACGGGGTGATAAACTCACCTTT. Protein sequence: CALGTNGIRGDKLTF.

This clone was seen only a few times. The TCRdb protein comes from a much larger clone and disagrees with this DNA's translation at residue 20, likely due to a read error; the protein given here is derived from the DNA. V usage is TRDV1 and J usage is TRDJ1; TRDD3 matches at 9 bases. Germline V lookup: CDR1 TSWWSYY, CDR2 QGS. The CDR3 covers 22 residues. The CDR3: CALGELHTYRGYAVVGTDKPIF. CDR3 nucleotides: TGTGCTCTTGGGGAACTTCACACCTACAGGGGATACGCGGTCGTAGGCACCGATAAACCCATCTTT.

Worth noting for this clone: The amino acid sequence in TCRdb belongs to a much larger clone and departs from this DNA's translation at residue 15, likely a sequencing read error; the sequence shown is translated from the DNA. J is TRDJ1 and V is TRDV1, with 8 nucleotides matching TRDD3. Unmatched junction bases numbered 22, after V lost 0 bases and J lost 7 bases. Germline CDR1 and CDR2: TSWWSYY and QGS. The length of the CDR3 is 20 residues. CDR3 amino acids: CALGELYWRKEYWGVFKLIF. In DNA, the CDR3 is TGTGCTCTTGGGGAACTATATTGGCGAAAGGAGTACTGGGGGGTATTTAAACTCATCTTT.

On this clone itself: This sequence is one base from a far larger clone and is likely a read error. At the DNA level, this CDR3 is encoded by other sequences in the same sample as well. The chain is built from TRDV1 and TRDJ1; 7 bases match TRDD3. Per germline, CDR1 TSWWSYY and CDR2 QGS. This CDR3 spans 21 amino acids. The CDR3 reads CALGEISRYWGTERDTDKLIF. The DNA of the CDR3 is TGTGCTCTTGGGGAAATTTCCCGCTACTGGGGAACAGAGAGGGACACCGACAAACTCATCTTT.

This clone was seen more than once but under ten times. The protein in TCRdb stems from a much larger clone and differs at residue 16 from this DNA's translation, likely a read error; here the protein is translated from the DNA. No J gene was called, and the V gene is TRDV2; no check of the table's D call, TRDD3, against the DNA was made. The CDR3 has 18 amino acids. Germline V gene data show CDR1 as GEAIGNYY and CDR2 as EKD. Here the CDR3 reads CACDAVLGVGSNTDKHIF. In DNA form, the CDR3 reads TGTGCCTGTGACGCAGTTTTAGGTGTGGGATCGAACACCGATAAACACATCTTT.

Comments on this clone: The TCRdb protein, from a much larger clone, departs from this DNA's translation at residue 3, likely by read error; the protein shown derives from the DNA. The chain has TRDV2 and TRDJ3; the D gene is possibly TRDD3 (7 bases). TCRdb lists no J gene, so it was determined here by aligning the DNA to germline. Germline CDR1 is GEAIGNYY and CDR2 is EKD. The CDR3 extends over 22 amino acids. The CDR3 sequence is CARDRIPKLGIDGSWDTRQMFF. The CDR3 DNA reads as TGTGCCCGTGATCGGATTCCTAAACTGGGGATAGACGGGTCCTGGGACACCCGACAGATGTTTTTC.

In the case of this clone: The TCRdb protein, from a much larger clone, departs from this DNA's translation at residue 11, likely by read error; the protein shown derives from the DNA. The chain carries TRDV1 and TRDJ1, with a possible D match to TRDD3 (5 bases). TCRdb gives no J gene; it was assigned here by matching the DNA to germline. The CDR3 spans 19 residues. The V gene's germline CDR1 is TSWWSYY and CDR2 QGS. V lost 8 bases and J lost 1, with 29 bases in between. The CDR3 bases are TGTGCTCTTTCCCTGAGGCCCTCTTACTGGAGGATAGGCACCGATAAACTCATCTTT. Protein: CALSLRPSYWRIGTDKLIF.

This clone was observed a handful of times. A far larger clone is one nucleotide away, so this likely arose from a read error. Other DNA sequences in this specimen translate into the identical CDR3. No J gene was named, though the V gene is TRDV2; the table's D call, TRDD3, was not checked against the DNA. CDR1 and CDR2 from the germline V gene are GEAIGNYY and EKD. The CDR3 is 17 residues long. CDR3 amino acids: CAITSHWGIWDTDKLIF. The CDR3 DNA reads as TGTGCTATTACTAGTCACTGGGGGATATGGGACACCGATAAACTCATTTTT.

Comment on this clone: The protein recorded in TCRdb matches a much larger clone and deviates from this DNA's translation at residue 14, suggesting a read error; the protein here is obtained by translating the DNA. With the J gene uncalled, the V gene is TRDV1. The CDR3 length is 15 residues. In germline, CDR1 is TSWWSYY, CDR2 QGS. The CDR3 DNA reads TGTGCTCTTGGGAACAGGGTGCTGGCAACCGATAAACTCACCTTT. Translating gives CALGNRVLATDKLTF.

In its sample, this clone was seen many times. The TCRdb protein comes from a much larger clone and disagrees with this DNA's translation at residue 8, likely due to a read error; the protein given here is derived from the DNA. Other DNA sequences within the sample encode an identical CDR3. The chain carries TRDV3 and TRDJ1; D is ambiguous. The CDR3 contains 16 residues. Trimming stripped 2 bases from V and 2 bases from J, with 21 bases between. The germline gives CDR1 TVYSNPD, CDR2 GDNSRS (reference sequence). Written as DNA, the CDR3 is TGTGCCTTTCGTCTAGCAGGCCGGCAACTTACCGATAAACTCATCTTT. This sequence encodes CAFRLAGRQLTDKLIF.

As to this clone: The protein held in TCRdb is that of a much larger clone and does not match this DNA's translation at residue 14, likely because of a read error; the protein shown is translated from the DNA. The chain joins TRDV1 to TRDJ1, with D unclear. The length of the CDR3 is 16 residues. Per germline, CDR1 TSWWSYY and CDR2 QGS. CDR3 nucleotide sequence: TGTGCTCTTGGGGACACGATCCTTTTGCCGGGTGGTAAACCCATCTTT. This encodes CALGDTILLPGGKPIF.

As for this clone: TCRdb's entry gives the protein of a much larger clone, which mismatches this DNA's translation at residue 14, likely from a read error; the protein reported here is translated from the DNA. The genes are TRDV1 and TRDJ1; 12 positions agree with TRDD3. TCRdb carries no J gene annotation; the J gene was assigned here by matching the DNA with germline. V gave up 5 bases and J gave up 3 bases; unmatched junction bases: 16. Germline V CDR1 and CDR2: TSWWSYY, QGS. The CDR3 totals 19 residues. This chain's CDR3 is CALGNVLGDTEGYADKLIF. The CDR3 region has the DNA TGTGCTCTTGGGAACGTACTGGGGGATACAGAGGGGTACGCCGATAAACTCATCTTT.

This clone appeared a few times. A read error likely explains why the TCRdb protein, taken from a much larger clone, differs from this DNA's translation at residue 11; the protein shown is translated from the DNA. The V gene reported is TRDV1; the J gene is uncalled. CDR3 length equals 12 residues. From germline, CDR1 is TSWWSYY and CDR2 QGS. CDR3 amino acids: CALGEPSDKLTF. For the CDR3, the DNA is TGTGCTCTTGGGGAACCCTCCGATAAACTCACCTTT.

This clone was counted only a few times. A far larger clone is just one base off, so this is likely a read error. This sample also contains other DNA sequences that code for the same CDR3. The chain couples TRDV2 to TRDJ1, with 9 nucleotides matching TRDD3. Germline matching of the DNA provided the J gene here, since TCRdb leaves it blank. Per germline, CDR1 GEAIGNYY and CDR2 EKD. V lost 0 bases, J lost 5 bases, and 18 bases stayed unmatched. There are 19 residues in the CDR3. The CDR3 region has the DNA TGTGCCTGTGACACCAAGGGAAGGGGGATACAGGGTCGGACTGATAAACTCATCTTT. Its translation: CACDTKGRGIQGRTDKLIF.

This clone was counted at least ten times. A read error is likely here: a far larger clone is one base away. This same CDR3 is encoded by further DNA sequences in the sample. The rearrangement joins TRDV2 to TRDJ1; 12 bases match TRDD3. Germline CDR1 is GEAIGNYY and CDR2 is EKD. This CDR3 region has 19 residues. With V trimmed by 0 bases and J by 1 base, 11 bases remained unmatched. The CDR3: CACDTTPVLGDTATDKLIF. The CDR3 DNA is TGTGCCTGTGACACCACCCCCGTACTGGGGGATACTGCCACCGATAAACTCATCTTT.

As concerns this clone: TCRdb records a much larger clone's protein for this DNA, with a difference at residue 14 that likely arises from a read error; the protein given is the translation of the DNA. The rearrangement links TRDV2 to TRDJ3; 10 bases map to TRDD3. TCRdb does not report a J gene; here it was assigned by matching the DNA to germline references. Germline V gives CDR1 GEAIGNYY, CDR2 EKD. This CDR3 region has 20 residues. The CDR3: CACDSTGGSRSSWATRQMFF. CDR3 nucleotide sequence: TGTGCCTGTGACAGTACTGGGGGATCTAGGAGCTCCTGGGCCACCCGACAGATGTTTTTC.